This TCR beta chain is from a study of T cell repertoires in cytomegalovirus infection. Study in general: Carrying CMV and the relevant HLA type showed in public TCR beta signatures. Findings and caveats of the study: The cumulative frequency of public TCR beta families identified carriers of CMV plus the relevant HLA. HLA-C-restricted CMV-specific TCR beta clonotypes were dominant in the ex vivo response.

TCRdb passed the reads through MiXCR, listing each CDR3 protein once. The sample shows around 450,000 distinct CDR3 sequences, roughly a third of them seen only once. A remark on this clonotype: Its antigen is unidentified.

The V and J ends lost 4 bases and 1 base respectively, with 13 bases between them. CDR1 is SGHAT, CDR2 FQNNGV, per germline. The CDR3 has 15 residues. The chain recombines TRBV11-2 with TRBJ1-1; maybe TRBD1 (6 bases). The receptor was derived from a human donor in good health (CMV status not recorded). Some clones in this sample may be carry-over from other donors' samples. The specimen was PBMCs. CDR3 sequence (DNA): TGTGCCAGCAGCTCCTACAGGGCCTCGAACACTGAAGCTTTCTTT. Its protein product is CASSSYRASNTEAFF.